This T cell receptor beta chain was identified during a study of blood T cells in healthy people across ages. Findings and caveats of the study: Older individuals had lower TCR beta diversity per million T cells (the decline was roughly linear). Not knowing donor CMV status may have confounded expanded clonotype changes.

This clonotype has more than one count but fewer than ten. Its target is unknown. Combining a sample-barcoded 5' primer with a J-beta primer mix, a second PCR ran for roughly 6 to 12 cycles. A single record per CDR3 protein comes from TCRdb applying MiXCR to the 5' RACE reads. The sample includes 1.2 million to 1.5 million distinct CDR3 sequences, 59% seen only once; the top ten take over 6.5%. Samples had at least 6.5 million PBMCs isolated from them. The CDR3 has 20 residues. Germline V gene sequence: CDR1 SGHTA, CDR2 FQGNSA. The sequence came from a man aged 18 to 29 in good health. What was sequenced was blood. V gene TRBV7-2 combines with J gene TRBJ2-1, with 16 bases that match TRBD2. Near its end, the DNA agrees better with TRBJ2-7, so the J call may be wrong. The CDR3 DNA follows: TGTGCCAGCAGCTTACCCCCCGGGACTAGCGGGGGGGCCATTAGAAATGAGCAGTACTTC. Its protein product is CASSLPPGTSGGAIRNEQYF.